Included here is one T cell receptor beta chain sequence, with context. Its antigen is currently not known. No base quality values were provided; no much bigger clone lies one nucleotide off. The V end loses 4 bases and the J end loses 6 bases, and a stretch of 13 bases separates them. The CDR3 goes from the cysteine to the phenylalanine over 14 residues. CDR3 DNA is the only sequence kept; it has 42 bases, read in frame from the first base. The germline V gene (reference sequence) gives CDR1 as DFQATT and CDR2 as SNEGSKA. Library preparation was by RT-PCR. Sequencing took place on an Illumina HiSeq 2500. The public reads were quality trimmed at Q25 with fastp and then assembled into clones with MiXCR by TCRdb, keeping productive beta chains. Rows with one shared CDR3 protein collapse into an entry with the most common genes and DNA. Counted in this sample were more than 250,000 distinct CDR3 sequences; about a fifth of them appeared once. 9.5% to 13% of the sample lies in the top ten.

The sample originates from a study of response to subunit inactivated influenza vaccine (dated by TCRdb to about 2018). In the study overall: Deep quantitative T cell receptor repertoire profiling was used in the study to track responses to a trivalent subunit inactivated influenza vaccine.

The investigation overall reported the following: The authors suggested that each seasonal influenza vaccination may recruit only a limited number of new T cells.

This sequence uses TRBV20-1 and TRBJ1-6; the best D guess is TRBD1, with 5 bases matching. Sequences were derived from PBMCs from blood, sampled 21 months after vaccination. This TCR was recovered from a man aged 50 to 69 who received an inactivated influenza vaccine. Donor details come from another sample of the same person, matched by shared clones. The CDR3 protein is CSAINSQANSPLHF. The bases are TGCAGTGCTATAAATTCACAGGCTAATTCACCCCTCCACTTT.